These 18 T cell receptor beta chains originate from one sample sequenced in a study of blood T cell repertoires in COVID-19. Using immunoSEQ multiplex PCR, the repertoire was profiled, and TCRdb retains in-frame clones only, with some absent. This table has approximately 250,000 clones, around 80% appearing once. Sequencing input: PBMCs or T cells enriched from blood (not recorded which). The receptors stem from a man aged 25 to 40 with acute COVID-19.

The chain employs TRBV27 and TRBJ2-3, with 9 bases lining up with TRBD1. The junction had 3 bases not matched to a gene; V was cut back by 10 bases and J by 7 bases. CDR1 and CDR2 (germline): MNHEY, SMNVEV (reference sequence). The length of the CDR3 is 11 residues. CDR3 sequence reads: CATNRGHTQYF. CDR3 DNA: TGTGCCACGAACAGGGGGCATACGCAGTATTTT.

The CDR3 loop is CSVVQGSYGYTF. For the CDR3, the DNA is TGCAGCGTCGTCCAGGGGTCCTATGGCTACACCTTC. The chain recombines TRBV29-1 with TRBJ1-2; tentative D call: TRBD1 (6 bases). CDR3 length: 12 amino acids. Germline CDR1 reads SQVTM; CDR2 reads ANQGSEA. V lost 6 bases, J lost 4 bases, and 12 bases lay in between.

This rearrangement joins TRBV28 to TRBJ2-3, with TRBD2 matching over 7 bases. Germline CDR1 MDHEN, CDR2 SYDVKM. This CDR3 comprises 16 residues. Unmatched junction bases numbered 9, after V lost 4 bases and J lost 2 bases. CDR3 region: CASSSGGSSYTDTQYF. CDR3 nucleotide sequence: TGTGCCAGCAGTTCCGGGGGGTCGTCGTACACAGATACGCAGTATTTT.

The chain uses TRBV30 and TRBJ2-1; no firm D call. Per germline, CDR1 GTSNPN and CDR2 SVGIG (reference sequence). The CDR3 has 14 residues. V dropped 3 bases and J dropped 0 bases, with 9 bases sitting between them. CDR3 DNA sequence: TGTGCCTGGAGAATGGTGAGCTCCTACAATGAGCAGTTCTTC. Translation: CAWRMVSSYNEQFF.

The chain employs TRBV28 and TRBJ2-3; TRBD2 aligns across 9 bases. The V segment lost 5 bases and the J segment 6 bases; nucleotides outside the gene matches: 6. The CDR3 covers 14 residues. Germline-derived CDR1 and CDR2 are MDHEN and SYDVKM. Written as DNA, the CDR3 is TGTGCCAGCAGTAAAGCGGGGGGCCCGGATACGCAGTATTTT. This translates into CASSKAGGPDTQYF. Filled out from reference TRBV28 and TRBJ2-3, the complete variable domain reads DVKVTQSSRYLVKRTGEKVFLECVQDMDHENMFWYRQDPGLGLRLIYFSYDVKMKEKGDIPEGYSVSREKKERFSLILESASTNQTSMYLCASSKAGGPDTQYFGPGTRLTVL.

The CDR3 protein is CATSDLRAGENTQYF. The CDR3, as DNA: TGTGCCACCAGTGATTTGAGGGCGGGGGAAAATACGCAGTATTTT. The V gene is TRBV24-1, the J gene TRBJ2-3; 7 positions match TRBD2. The CDR3 loop spans 15 amino acids. Looked up from germline, CDR1 is KGHDR and CDR2 is SFDVKD. V was pared by 0 bases and J by 7 bases, with 6 bases of the junction left unmatched.

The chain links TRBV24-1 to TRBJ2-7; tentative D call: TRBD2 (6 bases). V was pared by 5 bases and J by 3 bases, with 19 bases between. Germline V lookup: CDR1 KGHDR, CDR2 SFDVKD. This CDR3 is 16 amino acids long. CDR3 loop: CATSAGYPTSSYEQYV. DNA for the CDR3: TGTGCCACCAGTGCCGGATACCCCACTAGCAGCTACGAGCAGTACGTC.

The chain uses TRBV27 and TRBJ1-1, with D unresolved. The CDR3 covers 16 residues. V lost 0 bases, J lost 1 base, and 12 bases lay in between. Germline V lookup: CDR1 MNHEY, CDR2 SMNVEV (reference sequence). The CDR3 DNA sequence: TGTGCCAGCAGTTTATCGTTGAGACACCCGAACACTGAAGCTTTCTTT. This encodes CASSLSLRHPNTEAFF.

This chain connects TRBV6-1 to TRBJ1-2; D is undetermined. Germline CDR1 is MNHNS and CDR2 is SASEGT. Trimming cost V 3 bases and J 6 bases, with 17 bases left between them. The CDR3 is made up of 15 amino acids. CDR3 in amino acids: CASSDVMGRRDGYTF. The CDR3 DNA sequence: TGTGCCAGCAGTGACGTCATGGGCAGAAGAGATGGCTACACCTTC.

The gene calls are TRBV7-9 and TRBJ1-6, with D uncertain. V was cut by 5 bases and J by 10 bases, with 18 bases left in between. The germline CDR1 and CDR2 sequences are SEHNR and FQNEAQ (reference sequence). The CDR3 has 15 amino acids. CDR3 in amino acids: CASSLRRGLNSPLHF. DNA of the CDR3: TGTGCCAGCAGCCTCCGTCGAGGGCTTAACTCACCCCTCCACTTT.

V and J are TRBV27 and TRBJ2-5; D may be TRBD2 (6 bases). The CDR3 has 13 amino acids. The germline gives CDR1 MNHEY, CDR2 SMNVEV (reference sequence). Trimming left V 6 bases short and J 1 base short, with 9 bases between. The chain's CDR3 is CASRKAGQETQYF. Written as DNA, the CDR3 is TGTGCCAGCAGAAAAGCGGGCCAAGAGACCCAGTACTTC.

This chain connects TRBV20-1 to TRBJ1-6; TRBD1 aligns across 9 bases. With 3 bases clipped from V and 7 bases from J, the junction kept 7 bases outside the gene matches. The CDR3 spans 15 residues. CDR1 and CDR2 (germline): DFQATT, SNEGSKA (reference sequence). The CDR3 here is CSASGRDRDNSPLHF. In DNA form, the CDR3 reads TGCAGTGCTAGTGGGAGGGACAGGGACAATTCACCCCTCCACTTT.

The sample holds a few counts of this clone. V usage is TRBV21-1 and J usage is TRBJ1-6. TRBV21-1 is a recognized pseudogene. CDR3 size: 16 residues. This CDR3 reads CASSKGEKPYNSPLHF. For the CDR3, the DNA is TGTGCCAGCAGCAAAGGAGAAAAGCCCTATAATTCACCCCTCCACTTT.

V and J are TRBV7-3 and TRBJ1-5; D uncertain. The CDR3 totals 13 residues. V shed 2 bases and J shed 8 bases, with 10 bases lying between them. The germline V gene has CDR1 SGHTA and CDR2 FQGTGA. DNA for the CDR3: TGTGCCAGCAGCTTAGACGGGTCCGAGCCCCAGCATTTT. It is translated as CASSLDGSEPQHF.

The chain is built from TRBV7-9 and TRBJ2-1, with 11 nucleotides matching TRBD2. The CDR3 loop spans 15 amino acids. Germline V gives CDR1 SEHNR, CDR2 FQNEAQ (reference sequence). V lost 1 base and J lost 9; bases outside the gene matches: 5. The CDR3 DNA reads TGTGCCAGCAGCTTAGTAGCGGGAGGGCATGGTGAGCAGTTCTTC. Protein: CASSLVAGGHGEQFF. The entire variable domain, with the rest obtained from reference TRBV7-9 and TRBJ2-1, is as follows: DTGVSQNPRHKITKRGQNVTFRCDPISEHNRLYWYRQTLGQGPEFLTYFQNEAQLEKSRLLSDRFSAERPKGSFSTLEIQRTEQGDSAMYLCASSLVAGGHGEQFFGPGTRLTVL.

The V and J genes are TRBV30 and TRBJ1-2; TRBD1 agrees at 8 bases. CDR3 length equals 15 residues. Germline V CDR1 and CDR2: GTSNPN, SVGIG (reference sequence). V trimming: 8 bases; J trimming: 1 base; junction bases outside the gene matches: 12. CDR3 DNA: TGTGCCCTTGACAGGGGCTCATCCCATAACTATGGCTACACCTTC. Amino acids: CALDRGSSHNYGYTF.

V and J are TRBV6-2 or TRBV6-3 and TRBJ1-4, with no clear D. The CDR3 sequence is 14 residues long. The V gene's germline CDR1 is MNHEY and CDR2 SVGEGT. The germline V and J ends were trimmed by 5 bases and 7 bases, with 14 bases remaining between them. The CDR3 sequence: CASSDGLRLEKLFF. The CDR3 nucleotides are TGTGCCAGCAGTGACGGTCTGCGGCTTGAAAAACTGTTTTTT.

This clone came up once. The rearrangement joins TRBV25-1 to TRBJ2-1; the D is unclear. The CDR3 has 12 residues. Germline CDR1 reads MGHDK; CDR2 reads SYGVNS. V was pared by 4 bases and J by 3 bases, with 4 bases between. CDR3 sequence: CASSGLYNEQFF. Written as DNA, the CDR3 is TGTGCCAGCAGTGGACTCTACAATGAGCAGTTCTTC.